The 8 T cell receptor beta chains below come from one sample, sequenced in a study of blood T cell repertoires in COVID-19. The table came from immunoSEQ multiplex PCR; TCRdb's copy has only in-frame clones and leaves some out. The table shows about 100,000 clones, with roughly nine tenths occurring only once. The sample consisted of peripheral blood. These receptors came from a man in his 60s with acute or convalescent COVID-19.

A few counts support this clone. The chain links TRBV6-6 to TRBJ2-7; a possible D gene is TRBD2 (5 bases). Trimming pared 4 bases from V and 1 base from J, leaving 11 bases between. The CDR3 consists of 14 residues. Germline V gene data show CDR1 as MNHNY and CDR2 as SVGAGI (reference sequence). The CDR3 DNA is TGTGCCAGCAGTTCGGACGGGAAATCCTACGAGCAGTACTTC. Translating it yields CASSSDGKSYEQYF.

The chain recombines TRBV11-2 with TRBJ1-3; TRBD1 aligns across 9 bases. From germline, CDR1 is SGHAT and CDR2 FQNNGV. The CDR3 consists of 17 residues. V gave up 8 bases and J gave up 0 bases; unmatched junction bases: 11. The CDR3, as DNA: TGTGCCAGCGGGACAGGGTTGTCTTGGAGCTCTGGAAACACCATATATTTT. Protein: CASGTGLSWSSGNTIYF.

The chain employs TRBV5-4 and TRBJ2-2; no clear D gene. Trimming cost V 6 bases and J 1 base, with 10 bases left between them. The germline CDR1 and CDR2 sequences are SGHNT and YYREEE (reference sequence). The CDR3 is 14 residues long. The CDR3 sequence: CASTMAGNTGELFF. CDR3 coding DNA: TGTGCCAGCACCATGGCAGGGAACACCGGGGAGCTGTTTTTT.

The rearrangement uses TRBV2 and TRBJ1-4; D gene ambiguous. V lost 4 bases, J lost 0 bases, and 6 bases lay in between. The germline CDR1 and CDR2 sequences are SNHLY and FYNNEI. This CDR3 spans 14 amino acids. Here the CDR3 reads CASSVQTTNEKLFF. The CDR3 DNA is TGTGCCAGCAGTGTCCAGACAACTAATGAAAAACTGTTTTTT. The whole variable domain, filled in from reference TRBV2 and TRBJ1-4, reads EPEVTQTPSHQVTQMGQEVILRCVPISNHLYFYWYRQILGQKVEFLVSFYNNEISEKSEIFDDQFSVERPDGSNFTLKIRSTKLEDSAMYFCASSVQTTNEKLFFGSGTQLSVL.

DNA for the CDR3: TGTGCCAGTACCCAAGGCGACAGATTGAACTATGGCTACACCTTC. Its translation: CASTQGDRLNYGYTF. V and J are TRBV19 and TRBJ1-2; maybe TRBD1 (5 bases). Germline V gives CDR1 LNHDA, CDR2 SQIVND (reference sequence). V dropped 7 bases and J dropped 2 bases, with 17 bases sitting between them. There are 15 residues in the CDR3.

The rearrangement links TRBV15 to TRBJ2-7, with D maybe TRBD2 (5 bases). The ends were cut back, 0 bases at V and 3 bases at J, with 15 bases in the middle. In germline, CDR1 is LNHNV, CDR2 YYDKDF (reference sequence). This CDR3 spans 16 amino acids. As DNA, the CDR3 is TGTGCCACCAGCAGAGATCTCCCGGGGATGGGCTACGAGCAGTACGTC. Its protein is CATSRDLPGMGYEQYV.

This clone was detected once. The chain carries TRBV27 and TRBJ2-3; weak D call: TRBD2 (6 bases). The CDR3 has 17 amino acids. The V gene's germline CDR1 is MNHEY and CDR2 SMNVEV (reference sequence). Deletions cut 4 bases from V and 4 bases from J, with 21 bases between. The CDR3 sequence is CASSSLLRRGNADTQYF. DNA of the CDR3: TGTGCCAGCAGTTCCCTTTTACGGAGGGGTAACGCAGATACGCAGTATTTT.

This chain joins TRBV7-3 and TRBJ1-2; 10 bases match TRBD1. The CDR3 consists of 16 residues. Unmatched junction bases numbered 13, after V lost 6 bases and J lost 6 bases. The germline CDR1 and CDR2 sequences are SGHTA and FQGTGA. Here the CDR3 DNA reads TGTGCCAGCAGTCCCGCCGGGGGACAGGGGATCCATGGCTACACCTTC. Protein product: CASSPAGGQGIHGYTF.